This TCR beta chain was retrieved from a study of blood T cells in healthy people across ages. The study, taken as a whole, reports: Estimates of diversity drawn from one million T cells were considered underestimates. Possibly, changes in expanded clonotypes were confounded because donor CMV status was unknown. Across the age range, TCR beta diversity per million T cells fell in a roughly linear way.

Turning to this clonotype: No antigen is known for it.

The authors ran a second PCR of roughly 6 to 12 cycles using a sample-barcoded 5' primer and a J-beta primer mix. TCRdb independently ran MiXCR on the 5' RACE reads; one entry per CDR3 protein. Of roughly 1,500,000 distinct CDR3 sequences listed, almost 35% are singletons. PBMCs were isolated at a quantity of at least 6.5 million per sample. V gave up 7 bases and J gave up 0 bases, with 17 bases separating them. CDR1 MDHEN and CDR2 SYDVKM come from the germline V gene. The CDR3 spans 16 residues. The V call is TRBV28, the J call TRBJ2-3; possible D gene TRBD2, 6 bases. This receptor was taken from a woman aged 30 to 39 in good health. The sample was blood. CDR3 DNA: TGTGCCAGCACCGATGCAGCGGGCCTTAGCACAGATACGCAGTATTTT. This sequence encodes CASTDAAGLSTDTQYF.